These T cell receptor beta chains were read from a single sample in a study of shared clonotypes between healthy human individuals. Using immunoSEQ multiplex PCR, the repertoire was profiled, and TCRdb retains in-frame clones only, with some absent. Altogether 600,000 or so clones are present, nearly 98% being singletons, with the ten largest covering approximately 0.3%. The sample comprised naive CD8+ T cells sorted from blood. The receptor source for this set is a man aged 25-45 years in good health. The CDR3 runs from the conserved cysteine through the conserved F or W. D genes are given only for firm matches. Clone size is shown for a subset of rows, as once, few, many or a class of expanded clone.

V	size	D	J	CDR3	DNA
TRBV18	.	TRBD1	TRBJ1-2	CASSPGTGVKYGYTF	TGTGCCAGCTCACCAGGGACAGGGGTAAAATATGGCTACACCTTC
TRBV7-6	.	.	TRBJ2-2	CASSTPGTGELFF	TGTGCCAGCAGCACTCCAGGTACCGGGGAGCTGTTTTTT
TRBV7-8	.	.	TRBJ2-1	CAVRRVLNEQFF	TGTGCCGTACGTAGGGTACTCAATGAGCAGTTCTTC
TRBV9	.	.	TRBJ2-2	CASSVDGGPNTGELFF	TGTGCCAGCAGCGTAGATGGGGGACCTAACACCGGGGAGCTGTTTTTT
TRBV5-6	.	TRBD2	TRBJ2-5	CASSHPTAGQETQYF	TGTGCCAGCAGCCACCCCACAGCGGGACAAGAGACCCAGTACTTC
TRBV7-8	.	TRBD1	TRBJ1-4	CASSPGTVANEKLFF	TGTGCCAGCAGCCCAGGGACAGTAGCTAATGAAAAGCTGTTTTTT
TRBV30	.	.	TRBJ2-7	CAWSPTGQYEQYF	TGTGCCTGGAGTCCGACAGGACAGTACGAGCAGTACTTC
TRBV28	.	TRBD1	TRBJ2-7	CASSLHPGQGAVEQYF	TGTGCCAGCAGTTTACATCCGGGACAGGGGGCGGTCGAGCAGTACTTC
TRBV5-6	.	TRBD2	TRBJ2-7	CASSLQAGGIYEQYF	TGTGCCAGCAGCTTGCAAGCGGGAGGAATTTACGAGCAGTACTTC
TRBV7-9	few	.	TRBJ1-4	CASSLQGNEKLFF	TGTGCCAGCAGCTTACAGGGGAATGAAAAACTGTTTTTT
TRBV27	.	.	TRBJ2-3	CASSPGTSTSTDTQYF	TGTGCCAGCAGTCCGGGGACAAGCACTAGCACAGATACGCAGTATTTT
TRBV6-6	.	.	TRBJ2-7	CASTKIPGSVINEQYF	TGTGCCAGCACCAAAATTCCGGGTAGCGTAATAAACGAGCAGTACTTC
TRBV7-9	.	TRBD2	TRBJ2-7	CASSLVAGGSYEQYF	TGTGCCAGCAGCTTAGTAGCGGGAGGGTCCTACGAGCAGTACTTC
TRBV7-2	once	TRBD1	TRBJ1-5	CASSLARLGQGNQPQHF	TGTGCCAGCAGCTTAGCAAGATTGGGACAGGGGAATCAGCCCCAGCATTTT
TRBV6-1	.	TRBD2	TRBJ2-2	CATAGTSDTGELFF	TGTGCCACTGCCGGGACTAGTGACACCGGGGAGCTGTTTTTT
TRBV7-6	.	.	TRBJ1-1	CASSAGRDLMNTEAFF	TGTGCCAGCAGCGCAGGGAGGGATCTCATGAACACTGAAGCTTTCTTT
TRBV7-2	.	TRBD1	TRBJ2-7	CASSLIETGTGVYEQYF	TGTGCCAGCAGCTTAATAGAAACCGGGACAGGCGTTTACGAGCAGTACTTC